This entry lists 11 T cell receptor beta chains sequenced from one sample in a study of low-dose radiotherapy and immunotherapy resistance in tumors. First-strand cDNA used TRAV- and TRBV-specific primers, covering alpha and beta chains. A roughly 19-cycle PCR with a constant-region primer and V-primer adapter amplified TCRs. In TCRdb, the reads were re-called with MiXCR into one record per CDR3 protein. The sample contains tens of thousands of distinct CDR3 sequences, roughly 20% of which appear only once. Specified time point: after trial treatment. Treatment defined: LDRT plus nivolumab, ipilimumab, low-dose cyclophosphamide and aspirin (RACIN trial). Sequencing was performed on PBMCs, taken after low-dose radiotherapy plus immunotherapy. These receptors all stem from a female donor with ovarian cancer.

At least ten counts were recorded for this clonotype. V gene TRBV9 combines with J gene TRBJ1-4; D not resolved. The CDR3 spans 15 residues. With 0 bases removed from V and 7 bases from J, the gap between germline ends came to 13 bases. Germline CDR1 SGDLS, CDR2 YYNGEE. The CDR3 reads CASSVEQLRGEKLFF. CDR3 sequence (DNA): TGTGCCAGCAGCGTAGAACAGCTACGGGGTGAAAAACTGTTTTTT.

The table lists this clonotype with many counts. V and J are TRBV11-2 and TRBJ1-1; 8 bases line up with TRBD1. The CDR3 totals 14 residues. V gave up 0 bases and J gave up 10 bases; unmatched junction bases: 7. CDR1 and CDR2 from the germline V gene are SGHAT and FQNNGV. CDR3 nucleotide sequence: TGTGCCAGCAGCTTAGATCCAGGGGGCGCGGTAGCTTTCTTT. Translating gives CASSLDPGGAVAFF.

With regard to this clonotype: Given a far larger clone just one base away, this is likely a sequencing read error. The rearrangement uses TRBV5-4 and TRBJ2-7; a weak D match, TRBD1 (6 bases). The CDR3 length is 13 residues. V lost 4 bases, J lost 7 bases, and 15 bases lay in between. From germline, CDR1 is SGHNT and CDR2 YYREEE (reference sequence). This chain's CDR3 is CASSVDSYNEQYF. CDR3 nucleotide sequence: TGTGCCAGCAGCGTGGACAGCTACAATGAGCAGTACTTC.

Details on this clonotype: This may come from a read error, since a much larger clone is one base off. The V and J genes are TRBV19 and TRBJ1-5; D gene uncertain. Germline V gene data show CDR1 as LNHDA and CDR2 as SQIVND (reference sequence). CDR3 length: 15 amino acids. As DNA, the CDR3 is TGTGCCAGTAGTATACACGCTATTAGCAATCATCCCCAGCATTTT. Translating gives CASSIHAISNHPQHF.

This clonotype has ten or more counts. The chain recombines TRBV27 with TRBJ1-6; D unclear. CDR3 length equals 13 residues. The germline CDR1 and CDR2 sequences are MNHEY and SMNVEV (reference sequence). V lost 5 bases and J lost 11, with 13 bases in between. The DNA for the CDR3 is TGTGCCAGCAGTCCATGGGGTCGTGCACCCCTCCACTTT. This sequence encodes CASSPWGRAPLHF.

The table lists this clonotype with many counts. The J gene is TRBJ2-3, the V gene TRBV15, with 8 nucleotides matching TRBD2. The CDR3 contains 17 residues. V lost 1 base and J lost 3; bases outside the gene matches: 9. Germline CDR1 is LNHNV and CDR2 is YYDKDF (reference sequence). In DNA form, the CDR3 reads TGTGCCACCAGCAGAGGAGATAGCGGGGTGTGGACAGATACGCAGTATTTT. It translates to CATSRGDSGVWTDTQYF.

This clonotype showed up many times. V gene TRBV23-1 combines with J gene TRBJ1-5, with 9 bases matching TRBD1. TRBV23-1 is an ORF, with its function uncertain. The CDR3 is 18 amino acids. V lost 0 bases to trimming and J lost 3 bases; unmatched junction nucleotides: 9. The CDR3 DNA follows: TGCGCCAGCAGTCAATCCGTTCCGGGACAGGGAGTCAATCAGCCCCAGCATTTT. Protein: CASSQSVPGQGVNQPQHF.

This clonotype was seen at least ten times. This rearrangement joins TRBV15 to TRBJ2-5, with D uncertain. Trimming stripped 1 base from V and 1 base from J, with 7 bases between. CDR3 length: 14 residues. Germline V gene sequence: CDR1 LNHNV, CDR2 YYDKDF (reference sequence). The CDR3 sequence: CATSRAEPQETQYF. CDR3 nucleotide sequence: TGTGCCACCAGCAGAGCGGAACCCCAAGAGACCCAGTACTTC. Based on the CDR3 plus reference TRBV15 and TRBJ2-5, the full variable domain is DAMVIQNPRYQVTQFGKPVTLSCSQTLNHNVMYWYQQKSSQAPKLLFHYYDKDFNNEADTPDNFQSRRPNTSFCFLDIRSPGLGDTAMYLCATSRAEPQETQYFGPGTRLLVL.

The V gene is TRBV9, the J gene TRBJ2-2; D gene uncertain. This CDR3 has 15 residues. Germline CDR1 SGDLS, CDR2 YYNGEE. V was trimmed by 3 bases and J by 8 bases, leaving 17 bases between them. The CDR3 DNA follows: TGTGCCAGCAGCGCAGAGACACTGCGCCTTGGGGAGCTGTTTTTT. Translating gives CASSAETLRLGELFF.

The gene calls are TRBV2 and TRBJ2-5; TRBD1 matches 8 bases. Germline V gene sequence: CDR1 SNHLY, CDR2 FYNNEI. Trimming cost V 1 base and J 2 bases; bases outside gene matches: 6. The CDR3 is 16 residues long. The CDR3 sequence is CASSEEAGGPQETQYF. The CDR3 nucleotides read TGTGCCAGCAGTGAAGAGGCAGGGGGCCCACAAGAGACCCAGTACTTC. The variable domain in full, with the rest retrieved from reference TRBV2 and TRBJ2-5, is EPEVTQTPSHQVTQMGQEVILRCVPISNHLYFYWYRQILGQKVEFLVSFYNNEISEKSEIFDDQFSVERPDGSNFTLKIRSTKLEDSAMYFCASSEEAGGPQETQYFGPGTRLLVL.

This clonotype has at least ten counts. V gene TRBV6-8 combines with J gene TRBJ1-2; D is perhaps TRBD1 (5 bases). V lost 6 bases to trimming and J lost 11 bases, with 19 bases between them. The CDR3 loop spans 13 amino acids. Germline CDR1 reads MNHGY; CDR2 reads SAAAGT. The CDR3 DNA is TGTGCCAGCAGCAGGGACTCGGACAACGGGTACACCTTC. Its protein product is CASSRDSDNGYTF.